These 11 T cell receptor beta chains were sequenced from one sample in a study of control samples from healthy donors and cancer patients (TCRdb year 2020). To prepare the library, the immunoSEQ multiplex PCR assay was applied. Held by TCRdb, this immuneACCESS table contains in-frame sequences only and omits some clones. Under half of the omission traces to an unresolved V gene where checked; the cause of the rest is unknown. Counted in this sample were around 100,000 clones; around nine tenths of them appeared once. The top ten clonotypes cover approximately 19% of the sample. Sequencing used PBMCs. The receptor set was obtained from a man aged 55 to 69 with lung cancer.

J is TRBJ2-2 and V is TRBV6-5; 8 bases fit TRBD1. The CDR3 sequence is 15 residues long. Germline lookup yields CDR1 MNHEY and CDR2 SVGAGI. The V segment lost 6 bases and the J segment 7 bases; nucleotides outside the gene matches: 10. The CDR3: CASSLSRTGNGELFF. The CDR3 DNA reads TGTGCCAGCAGCCTCTCGAGGACAGGGAACGGGGAGCTGTTTTTT.

The CDR3 bases are TGTGCCAGCAGCTCAGGACTAGCGGGGGGGGCCTACAATGAGCAGTTCTTC. This sequence encodes CASSSGLAGGAYNEQFF. The chain joins TRBV5-4 to TRBJ2-1; 15 bases line up with TRBD2. Looked up from germline, CDR1 is SGHNT and CDR2 is YYREEE (reference sequence). This CDR3 is built from 17 residues. The J segment lost 2 bases and the V segment lost 3 bases, leaving 3 bases of the junction unmatched.

This clone was observed a single time. CDR3 region: CASSESFGQTTYEQYF. The CDR3 nucleotides are TGCGCCAGCAGTGAGAGTTTCGGGCAGACTACCTACGAGCAGTACTTC. This chain joins TRBV10-1 and TRBJ2-7; TRBD2 might be the D (5 bases). CDR1 WNHNN and CDR2 SYGVQD come from the germline V gene (reference sequence). The CDR3 is 16 amino acids. Trimming shortened V by 2 bases and J by 2 bases, and 16 bases separated the two germline ends.

The chain joins TRBV7-9 to TRBJ1-5, with TRBD1 as a possible D gene (5 bases). Trimming took off 1 base at V and 6 bases at J, with 10 bases between the two ends. The CDR3 covers 14 residues. From germline, CDR1 is SEHNR and CDR2 FQNEAQ (reference sequence). CDR3 nucleotide sequence: TGTGCCAGCAGCTTAGGGGGGGGTGGTCAGCCCCAGCATTTT. Translation gives CASSLGGGGQPQHF.

This chain connects TRBV18 to TRBJ2-3; 10 bases line up with TRBD2. V gave up 3 bases and J gave up 3 bases; unmatched junction bases: 6. Looked up from germline, CDR1 is KGHSH and CDR2 is LQKENI. This CDR3 spans 16 amino acids. CDR3 DNA: TGTGCCAGCTCACCGGTGGCTAGCGGGGGAACAGATACGCAGTATTTT. Protein sequence: CASSPVASGGTDTQYF.

This chain links TRBV5-1 with TRBJ2-5; TRBD1 matches 9 bases. V trimming: 0 bases; J trimming: 5 bases; junction bases outside the gene matches: 8. The CDR3 has 16 amino acids. Germline loops: CDR1 SGHRS, CDR2 YFSETQ. CDR3 coding DNA: TGCGCCAGCAGCTTGGTTGGGGACAGGGTTGGGGAGACCCAGTACTTC. Translated: CASSLVGDRVGETQYF.

This chain links TRBV18 with TRBJ1-2; D unclear. Germline V CDR1 and CDR2: KGHSH, LQKENI. The CDR3 is 14 amino acids. The V and J ends lost 0 bases and 4 bases respectively, with 9 bases between them. The DNA for the CDR3 is TGTGCCAGCTCACCACCCTCCGATCGCTATGGCTACACCTTC. Amino acids: CASSPPSDRYGYTF. Filled out from reference TRBV18 and TRBJ1-2, the complete variable domain reads NAGVMQNPRHLVRRRGQEARLRCSPMKGHSHVYWYRQLPEEGLKFMVYLQKENIIDESGMPKERFSAEFPKEGPSILRIQQVVRGDSAAYFCASSPPSDRYGYTFGSGTRLTVV.

The chain is built from TRBV1 and TRBJ2-1; the table's D call of TRBD1 was not tested on the DNA. TRBV1 is a pseudogene locus. The CDR3 has 17 amino acids. This CDR3 is CTSSQDLGQGTYNEQFF. The CDR3 nucleotides read TGCACCAGCAGCCAAGATCTTGGACAGGGGACTTACAATGAGCAGTTCTTC.

This clone was found once. V is TRBV5-1 and J is TRBJ2-5; D is unclear. This CDR3 is 14 amino acids long. Trimming left V 2 bases short and J 1 base short, with 9 bases between. Germline V gene sequence: CDR1 SGHRS, CDR2 YFSETQ. CDR3 DNA sequence: TGCGCCAGCAGCTTTAACGCCTTCCAAGAGACCCAGTACTTC. It yields the protein CASSFNAFQETQYF.

This rearrangement joins TRBV29-1 to TRBJ2-3, with a possible D match to TRBD2 (6 bases). V was shortened by 5 bases and J by 4 bases, with 16 bases between the two germline ends. This CDR3 contains 14 residues. Germline V gives CDR1 SQVTM, CDR2 ANQGSEA. In DNA form, the CDR3 reads TGCAGCGTTCAACAGACGGGGGTCTCAGATACGCAGTATTTT. Residues: CSVQQTGVSDTQYF.

This chain joins TRBV6-2 or TRBV6-3 and TRBJ2-2; D may be TRBD1 or TRBD2 (5 bases each). Trimming pared 2 bases from V and 3 bases from J, leaving 10 bases between. This CDR3 spans 15 amino acids. The germline V gene has CDR1 MNHEY and CDR2 SVGEGT. The CDR3 coding sequence is TGTGCCAGCAGTTACGGGACGGCATACACCGGGGAGCTGTTTTTT. This translates into CASSYGTAYTGELFF.